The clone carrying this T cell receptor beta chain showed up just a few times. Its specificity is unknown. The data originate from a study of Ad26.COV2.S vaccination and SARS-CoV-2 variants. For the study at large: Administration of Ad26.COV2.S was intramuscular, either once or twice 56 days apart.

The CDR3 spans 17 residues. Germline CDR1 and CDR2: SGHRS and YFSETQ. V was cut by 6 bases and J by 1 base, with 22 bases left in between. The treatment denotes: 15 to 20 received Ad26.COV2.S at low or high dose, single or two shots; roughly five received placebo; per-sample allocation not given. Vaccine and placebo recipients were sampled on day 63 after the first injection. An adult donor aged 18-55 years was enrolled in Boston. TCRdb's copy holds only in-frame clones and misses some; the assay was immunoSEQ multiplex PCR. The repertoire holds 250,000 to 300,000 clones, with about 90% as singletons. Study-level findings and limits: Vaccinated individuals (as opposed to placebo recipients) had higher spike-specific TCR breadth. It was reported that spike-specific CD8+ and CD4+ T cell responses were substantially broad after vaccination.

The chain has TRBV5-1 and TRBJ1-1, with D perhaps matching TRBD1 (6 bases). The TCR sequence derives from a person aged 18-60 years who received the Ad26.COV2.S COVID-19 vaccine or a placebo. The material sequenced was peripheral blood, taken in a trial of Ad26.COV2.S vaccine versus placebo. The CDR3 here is CASTGRGNPNSNTEAFF. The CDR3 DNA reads TGCGCCAGCACCGGGAGGGGGAATCCGAACTCGAACACTGAAGCTTTCTTT.